Listed here is a single TCR beta chain. Its antigen is undetermined. This sample is drawn from a study of shared clonotypes between healthy human individuals. Study-level findings and limits: In contrast to clonotypes shared by all four donors, non-shared clonotypes had lower generation probabilities. Rarefaction revealed incomplete sorted-subset sequencing despite large depth.

Replicate PCRs for sorted subsets used about 200 ng DNA; this equaled 25,000 to 30,000 T cell genomes. This table comes from immunoSEQ multiplex PCR, and its TCRdb copy is limited to in-frame clones, with some not included. The sample shows some 350,000 clones, 74% of them seen only once. From CD4+ cells came CD45RA+ naive and CD45RA-negative memory subsets. The germline V gene encodes CDR1 MNHNS and CDR2 SASEGT. V lost 2 bases, J lost 7 bases, and 21 bases lay in between. CDR3 size: 17 residues. The sequence was collected from a young man in good health. Sequenced: memory CD4+ T cells sorted from blood. Stated subset: CD45RA-negative fraction. The rearrangement uses TRBV6-1 and TRBJ1-5; TRBD1 might be the D (5 bases). The CDR3 coding sequence is TGTGCCAGCAGTGAACTCATCCTCCGGGTACGGGGGCAGCCCCAGCATTTT. It translates to CASSELILRVRGQPQHF.